This entry lists 3 T cell receptor beta chains sequenced from one sample in a study of OX40 agonist ivuxolimab in advanced cancers. Measured with immunoSEQ multiplex PCR; TCRdb has only the in-frame clones, and not every one. The repertoire has about 77,000 clones, 65% to 90% of them found once; the top ten carry under 0.75%. This specimen was CD4+ or CD8+ T cells sorted from blood, taken in a trial of the OX40 agonist ivuxolimab. The source of these receptors is an adult with an advanced solid tumor such as melanoma, head and neck, liver or kidney cancer.

The J gene is TRBJ2-1, the V gene TRBV18, with TRBD2 identical over 11 bases. CDR3 length: 17 amino acids. Germline V gene sequence: CDR1 KGHSH, CDR2 LQKENI. V dropped 4 bases and J dropped 7; count of bases not matched to a gene: 12. For the CDR3, the DNA is TGTGCCAGCTCACTGGTTAGCGGGGGGGCTTATCGAAATGAGCAGTTCTTC. This translates into CASSLVSGGAYRNEQFF. The full variable domain, rest sourced from reference TRBV18 and TRBJ2-1, is NAGVMQNPRHLVRRRGQEARLRCSPMKGHSHVYWYRQLPEEGLKFMVYLQKENIIDESGMPKERFSAEFPKEGPSILRIQQVVRGDSAAYFCASSLVSGGAYRNEQFFGPGTRLTVL.

This chain joins TRBV5-8 and TRBJ1-2; D is undetermined. The germline V and J ends were trimmed by 4 bases and 5 bases, with 12 bases remaining between them. This CDR3 is built from 13 residues. CDR1 and CDR2 (germline): SGHTS, YDEGEE. In DNA, the CDR3 is TGTGCCAGCAGCCCCGGACTGTCGTATGGCTACACCTTC. Translation gives CASSPGLSYGYTF.

This clone was seen only once. V usage is TRBV6-1 and J usage is TRBJ1-2; TRBD1 is a possible D gene (5 bases). Trimming removed 0 bases at V and 6 bases at J, with 8 bases between. The CDR3 is made up of 13 amino acids. CDR1 is MNHNS and CDR2 is SASEGT in the germline V gene. This chain's CDR3 is CASSEAGVDGYTF. CDR3 DNA: TGTGCCAGCAGTGAAGCAGGGGTTGATGGCTACACCTTC.